The clone carrying this T cell receptor (beta chain) came up a few times. Antigen unknown. This CDR3 comprises 13 residues. Trimming stripped 9 bases from V and 2 bases from J, with 9 bases between. Germline CDR1 is KGHDR and CDR2 is SFDVKD. The data belong to a study of vaccination and CD4 T cells after COVID-19. Overall study context: All convalescent patients were nasal swab PCR positive for SARS-CoV-2; nine had mild and one severe disease. The stimulating agents, overlapping spike peptides, came from SARS-CoV-2, HCoV-NL63, HCoV-OC43 and HCoV-229E.

Oncomine TCR Beta short-read sequencing was applied to DNA from cultured CD4+ T cells. Investigators obtained genomic DNA by extraction from cultured CD4+ T cells. TCRdb re-called the PCR reads through MiXCR, storing one row per CDR3 protein. The sample contains 15,000 to 20,000 distinct CDR3 sequences, around 75% of which appear only once. Treatment meaning: roughly nine-day PBMC culture with coronavirus spike peptide pools or control peptides (ViraFEST assay). The sample consisted of CD4+ T cells from blood, cultured in vitro. V and J are TRBV24-1 and TRBJ2-2; TRBD1 or TRBD2 may be the D gene (5 bases each). The sequence derives from a human donor who had recovered from COVID-19. The CDR3 bases are TGTGCCACCGACGGGGCTAACACCGGGGAGCTGTTTTTT. Amino acids: CATDGANTGELFF.